This TCR beta chain was captured by sequencing in a study of Ad26.COV2.S vaccination and SARS-CoV-2 variants. Findings of the study overall: Among vaccine recipients, spike-specific TCR breadth exceeded that of placebo recipients.

A remark on this clone: The antigen is not known.

Treatment denoted: around 19 received Ad26.COV2.S at low or high dose, single or two shots; a few received placebo; per-sample allocation not given. Specimens were obtained on day 63 following the first vaccine or placebo injection. This table comes from immunoSEQ multiplex PCR, and its TCRdb copy is limited to in-frame clones, with some not included. The sample shows 200,000 to 300,000 clones, around 89% of them seen only once. Material: peripheral blood, obtained in a trial of Ad26.COV2.S vaccine versus placebo. This sequence originates from a person aged 18-65 years who received the Ad26.COV2.S COVID-19 vaccine or a placebo.

CDR3 residues: CASSPDRGLTDTQYF. The CDR3, as DNA: TGTGCCAGCAGCCCGGACAGGGGGTTAACAGATACGCAGTATTTT. This chain connects TRBV13 to TRBJ2-3; 10 nucleotides match TRBD1. The CDR3 extends over 15 amino acids. V lost 5 bases to trimming and J lost 3 bases; unmatched junction nucleotides: 5. Germline assignment: CDR1 PRHDT and CDR2 FYEKMQ (reference sequence). The variable domain in full, completed from reference TRBV13 and TRBJ2-3, reads AAGVIQSPRHLIKEKRETATLKCYPIPRHDTVYWYQQGPGQDPQFLISFYEKMQSDKGSIPDRFSAQQFSDYHSELNMSSLELGDSALYFCASSPDRGLTDTQYFGPGTRLTVL.